This is a list of T cell receptor beta chains from one sample in a study of cytomegalovirus exposure and HLA in healthy donors. Method: immunoSEQ multiplex PCR; TCRdb's copy keeps in-frame clones and lacks some. The table includes approximately 110,000 clones, around 70% detected once. What was sequenced was PBMCs. The receptors shown here come from a woman in her forties in good health and CMV-seronegative. The conserved cysteine and the conserved F or W are not part of the CDR3 here.

TRBJ2-7,TRBV6-6,ASSYSLDRGHEQY
TRBJ2-7,TRBV28,ASTRGQGRMEQY
TRBJ2-7,TRBV7-9,ASSLPSSYEQY
-,TRBV2,ASRASDFSYEQY
TRBJ1-1,TRBV7-7,ASSRFEGETEAF
TRBJ2-3,TRBV18,ASSPRVAGVSDTQY
TRBJ1-1,TRBV6-4,ASKADRGGEAF
TRBJ2-3,TRBV28,ASSFLAGGPGGPNTDTQY
TRBJ1-5,TRBV6-6,ASSFGSNQPQH
TRBJ1-1,TRBV6-5,ASSYGQGRAEAF
TRBJ2-7,TRBV11-2,ASSLVGRGYEQY
TRBJ2-1,TRBV7-8,ASSPQGSSGYNEQF
TRBJ1-2,TRBV9,ASSVRTGQHYGYT
TRBJ1-5,TRBV5-6,ASSLKRLRGEKPQH
TRBJ2-1,TRBV14,ASSLDRGLNEQF
TRBJ2-7,TRBV6-1,ASSGGTGSSYEQY
TRBJ1-4,TRBV5-8,ASSSGLSSNEKLF
TRBJ2-3,TRBV7-2,ASSLVIADTQY
TRBJ2-7,TRBV21-1,ASRPGRFRYEQY
TRBJ2-3,TRBV9,ASSVVGGGPTDTQY
TRBJ2-2,TRBV5-4,ASSVLAGEGTGELF
TRBJ2-1,TRBV30,AWSVGLAGVNYNEQF
TRBJ2-5,TRBV7-7,ASSLNRQETQY
TRBJ2-3,TRBV7-8,ASSLAQVLTDTQY
TRBJ2-3,TRBV19,ASTRTRESDTQY
TRBJ1-3,TRBV29-1,SAGVQAGNTIY
TRBJ1-5,TRBV6-6,ASSYSQTDSNQPQH
TRBJ2-7,TRBV4-2,ASSQERGNVAGRYEQY
TRBJ2-2,TRBV29-1,SVVGLAGSTGELF
TRBJ1-3,TRBV5-4,ASSEPGQGAGNTIY
TRBJ2-7,TRBV2,ASSNDQGSYEQY
TRBJ2-3,TRBV5-4,ASSPGGRGADTQY